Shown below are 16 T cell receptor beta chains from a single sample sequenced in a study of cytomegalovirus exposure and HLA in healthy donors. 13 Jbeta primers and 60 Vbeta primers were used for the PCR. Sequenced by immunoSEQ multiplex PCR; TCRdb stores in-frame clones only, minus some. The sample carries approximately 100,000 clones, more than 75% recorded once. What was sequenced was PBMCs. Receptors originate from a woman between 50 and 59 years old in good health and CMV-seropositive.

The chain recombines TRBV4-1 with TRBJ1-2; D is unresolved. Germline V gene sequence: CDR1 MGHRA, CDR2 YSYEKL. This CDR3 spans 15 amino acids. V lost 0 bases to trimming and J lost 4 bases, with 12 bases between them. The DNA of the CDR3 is TGCGCCAGCAGCCAAGATGCACAGAATTTCTATGGCTACACCTTC. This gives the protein CASSQDAQNFYGYTF.

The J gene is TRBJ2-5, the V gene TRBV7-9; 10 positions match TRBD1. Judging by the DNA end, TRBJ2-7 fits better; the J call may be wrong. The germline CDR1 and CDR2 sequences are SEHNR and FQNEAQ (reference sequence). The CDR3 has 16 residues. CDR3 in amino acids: CASSPRQGAPTYEQYF. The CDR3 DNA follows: TGTGCCAGCAGCCCCCGACAGGGGGCCCCGACCTACGAGCAGTACTTC.

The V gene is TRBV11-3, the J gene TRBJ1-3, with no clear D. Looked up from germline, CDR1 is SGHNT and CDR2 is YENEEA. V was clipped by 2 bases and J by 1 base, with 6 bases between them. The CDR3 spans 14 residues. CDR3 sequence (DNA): TGTGCCAGCAGCTTACCCCGGTCTGGAAACACCATATATTTT. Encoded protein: CASSLPRSGNTIYF.

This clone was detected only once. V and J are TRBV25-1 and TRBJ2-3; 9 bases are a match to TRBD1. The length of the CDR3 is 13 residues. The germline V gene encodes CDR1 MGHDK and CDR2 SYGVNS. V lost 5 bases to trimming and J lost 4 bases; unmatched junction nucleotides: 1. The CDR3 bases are TGTGCCAGCAGTACAGGGGGCGCAGATACGCAGTATTTT. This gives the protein CASSTGGADTQYF.

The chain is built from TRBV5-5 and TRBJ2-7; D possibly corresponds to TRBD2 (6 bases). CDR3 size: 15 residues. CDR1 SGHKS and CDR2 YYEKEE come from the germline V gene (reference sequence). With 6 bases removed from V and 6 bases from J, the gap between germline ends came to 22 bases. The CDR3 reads CASTIQPEGRGEQYF. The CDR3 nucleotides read TGTGCCAGCACCATACAGCCGGAGGGGAGAGGCGAGCAGTACTTC.

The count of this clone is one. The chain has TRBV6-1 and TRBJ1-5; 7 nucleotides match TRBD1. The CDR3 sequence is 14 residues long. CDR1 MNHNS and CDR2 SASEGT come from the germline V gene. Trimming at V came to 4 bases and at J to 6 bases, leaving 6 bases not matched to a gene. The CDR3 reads CASSGDRVGQPQHF. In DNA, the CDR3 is TGTGCCAGCAGTGGCGACAGGGTTGGTCAGCCCCAGCATTTT.

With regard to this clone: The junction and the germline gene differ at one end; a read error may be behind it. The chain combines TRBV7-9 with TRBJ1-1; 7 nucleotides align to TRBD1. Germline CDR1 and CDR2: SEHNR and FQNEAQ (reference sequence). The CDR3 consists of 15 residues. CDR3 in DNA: TGTTCCAGCAGCTCCCCGGACAGGCCCGACACTGAAGCTTTCTTT. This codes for CSSSSPDRPDTEAFF.

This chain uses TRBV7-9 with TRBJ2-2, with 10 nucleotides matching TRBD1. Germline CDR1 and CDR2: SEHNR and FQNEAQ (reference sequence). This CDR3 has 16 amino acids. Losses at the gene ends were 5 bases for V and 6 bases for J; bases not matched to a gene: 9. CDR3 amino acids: CASSTEGTGEAGELFF. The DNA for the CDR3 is TGTGCCAGCAGCACCGAAGGGACAGGGGAGGCCGGGGAGCTGTTTTTT.

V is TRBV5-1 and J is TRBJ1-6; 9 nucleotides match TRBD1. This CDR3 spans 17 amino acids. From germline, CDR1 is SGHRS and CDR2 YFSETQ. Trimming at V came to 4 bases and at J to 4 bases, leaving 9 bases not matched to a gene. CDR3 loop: CASSPRTGAVYNSPLHF. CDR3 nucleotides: TGCGCCAGCAGCCCCCGGACAGGGGCGGTGTATAATTCACCCCTCCACTTT.

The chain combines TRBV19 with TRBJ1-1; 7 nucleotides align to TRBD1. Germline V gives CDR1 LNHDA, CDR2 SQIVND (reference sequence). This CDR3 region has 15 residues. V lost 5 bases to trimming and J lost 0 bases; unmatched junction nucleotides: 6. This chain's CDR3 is CASSQGGSMNTEAFF. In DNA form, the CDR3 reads TGTGCCAGTAGTCAGGGGGGCAGCATGAACACTGAAGCTTTCTTT.

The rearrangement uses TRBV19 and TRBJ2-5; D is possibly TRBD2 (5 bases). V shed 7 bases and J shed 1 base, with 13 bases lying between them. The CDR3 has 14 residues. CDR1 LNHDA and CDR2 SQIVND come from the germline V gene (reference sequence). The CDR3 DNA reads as TGTGCCAGTAAGGACCATGCGGGCCAAGAGACCCAGTACTTC. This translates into CASKDHAGQETQYF.

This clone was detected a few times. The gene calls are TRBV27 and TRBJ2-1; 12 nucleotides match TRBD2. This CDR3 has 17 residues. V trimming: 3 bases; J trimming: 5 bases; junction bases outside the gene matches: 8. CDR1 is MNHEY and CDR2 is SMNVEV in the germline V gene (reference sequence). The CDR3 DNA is TGTGCCAGCAGTTTGACTAGCGGGGGTATTATGGACAATGAGCAGTTCTTC. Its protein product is CASSLTSGGIMDNEQFF.

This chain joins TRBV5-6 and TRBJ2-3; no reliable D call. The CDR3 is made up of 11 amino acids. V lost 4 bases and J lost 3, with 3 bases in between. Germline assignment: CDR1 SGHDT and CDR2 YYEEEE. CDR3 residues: CASSHTDTQYF. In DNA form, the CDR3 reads TGTGCCAGCAGCCATACAGATACGCAGTATTTT.

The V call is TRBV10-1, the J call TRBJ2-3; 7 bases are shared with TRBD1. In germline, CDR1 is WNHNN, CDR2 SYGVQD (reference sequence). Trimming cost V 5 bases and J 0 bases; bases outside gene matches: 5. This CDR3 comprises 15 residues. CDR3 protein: CASSPTGASTDTQYF. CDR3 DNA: TGCGCCAGCAGTCCCACAGGGGCGAGCACAGATACGCAGTATTTT.

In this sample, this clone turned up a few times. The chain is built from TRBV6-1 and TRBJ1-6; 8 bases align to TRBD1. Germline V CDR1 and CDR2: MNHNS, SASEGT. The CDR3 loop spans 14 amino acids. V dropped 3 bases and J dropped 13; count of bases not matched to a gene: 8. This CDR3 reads CASSEGPGGSPLHF. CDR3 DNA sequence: TGTGCCAGCAGTGAGGGTCCAGGGGGCTCTCCCCTCCACTTT.

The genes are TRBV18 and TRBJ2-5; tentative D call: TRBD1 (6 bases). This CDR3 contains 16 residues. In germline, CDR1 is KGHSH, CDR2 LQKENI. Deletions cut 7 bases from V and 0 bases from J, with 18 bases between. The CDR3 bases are TGTGCCAGCTTCCCTGGGGGCGACTCCTACCAAGAGACCCAGTACTTC. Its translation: CASFPGGDSYQETQYF.